The entry below describes one T cell receptor (beta chain). TCRdb redid the calling of the 5' RACE reads with MiXCR, one entry per CDR3 protein. Among 68,000 or so distinct CDR3 sequences listed, about 11% were seen once. This sample was included in a study of early T cells in non-severe SARS-CoV-2 infection. Study background: Sequencing of bulk RNA from unsorted whole blood was done, without chain pairing.

The CDR3 extends over 16 amino acids. The V and J ends lost 3 bases and 8 bases, in that order; junction bases with no gene match: 11. This sequence originates from an adult who was a healthcare worker with PCR-confirmed SARS-CoV-2 infection or an uninfected control (not recorded which). The sample was whole blood. This chain joins TRBV12-3 or TRBV12-4 and TRBJ2-1; TRBD2 matches 9 bases. The CDR3 DNA reads as TGTGCCAGCAGTTTTGCTACCGGCGGGAGGGTACATGAGCAGTTCTTC. Translation: CASSFATGGRVHEQFF.